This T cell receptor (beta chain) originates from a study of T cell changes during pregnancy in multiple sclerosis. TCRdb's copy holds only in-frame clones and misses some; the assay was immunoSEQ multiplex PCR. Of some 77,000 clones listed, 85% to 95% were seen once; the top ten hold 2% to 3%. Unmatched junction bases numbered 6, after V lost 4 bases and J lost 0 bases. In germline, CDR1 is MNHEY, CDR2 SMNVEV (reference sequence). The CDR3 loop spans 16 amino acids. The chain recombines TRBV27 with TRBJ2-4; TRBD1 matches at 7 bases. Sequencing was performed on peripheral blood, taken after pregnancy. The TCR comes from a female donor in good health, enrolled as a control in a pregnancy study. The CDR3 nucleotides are TGTGCCAGCAGTTCCTGGGACAGATTAGCCAAAAACATTCAGTACTTC. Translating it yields CASSSWDRLAKNIQYF.